The subject of this entry is one TCR beta chain. Time point defined: after dendritic cell vaccination, including at tumor progression/relapse. All glioblastoma patients lacked an isocitrate dehydrogenase mutation. The record originates from a study of glioma-infiltrating T cells after dendritic cell vaccination. For the study at large: Patients received autologous tumor lysate-pulsed dendritic cell vaccination between the early 2000s and the early 2010s. The vaccine used monocyte-derived dendritic cells pulsed overnight with autologous tumor lysate.

Clones were sequenced by immunoSEQ multiplex PCR, and TCRdb holds only the in-frame ones, with some missing. Among about 94,000 clones listed, about 85% were seen once. The CDR3 is 13 amino acids. Germline trimming cut 9 bases from V and 4 bases from J; bases unmatched to any gene: 5. CDR1 is SNHLY and CDR2 is FYNNEI in the germline V gene. This specimen was blood, taken after dendritic cell vaccination. The TCR sequence derives from a human donor with glioblastoma. The gene calls are TRBV2 and TRBJ1-4; 7 positions match TRBD1. The CDR3 nucleotides are TGTGCCAGTTCCGGGACAGATAATGAAAAACTGTTTTTT. As protein: CASSGTDNEKLFF.